Only a few counts were recorded for the clone carrying this T cell receptor beta chain. Its antigen is not known. The J segment lost 2 bases and the V segment lost 2 bases, leaving 2 bases of the junction unmatched. The CDR3 spans 15 residues. From germline, CDR1 is MNHEY and CDR2 SVGAGI. The record originates from a study of CD8 T cells in ankylosing spondylitis. General observations from the study: Earlier work had already found some motif variants in reactive arthritis synovial fluid and blood. What seemed typical of ankylosing spondylitis blood was a TCR beta motif built from 7 or 8 highly homologous variants.

The authors made TCR beta libraries by quantitative 5'-RACE with molecular barcodes. A single record per CDR3 protein comes from TCRdb applying MiXCR to the 5' RACE reads. The table has about 210,000 distinct CDR3 sequences, about 6.7% seen once. The chain employs TRBV6-5 and TRBJ2-7; 11 bases line up with TRBD1. The sample consisted of blood, either unsorted or a sorted T cell fraction (not recorded which). The source of this sequence is a male donor with ankylosing spondylitis. CDR3 sequence: CASSYTGQGAYEQYF. The CDR3 DNA is TGTGCCAGCAGTTACACGGGACAGGGGGCCTACGAGCAGTACTTC.